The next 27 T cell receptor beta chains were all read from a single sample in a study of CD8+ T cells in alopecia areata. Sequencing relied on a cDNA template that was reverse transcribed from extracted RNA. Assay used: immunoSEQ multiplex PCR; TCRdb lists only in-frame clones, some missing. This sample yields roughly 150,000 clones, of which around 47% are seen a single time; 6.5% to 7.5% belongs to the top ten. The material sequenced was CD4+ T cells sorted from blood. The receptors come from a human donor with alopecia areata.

The CDR3: CASGLVTAGPPRYGYTF. In DNA, the CDR3 is TGTGCTAGTGGTTTGGTAACGGCAGGGCCTCCGAGGTATGGCTACACCTTC. This chain links TRBV12-5 with TRBJ1-2, with a tentative D call TRBD1 (5 bases). The ends were cut back, 0 bases at V and 5 bases at J, with 19 bases in the middle. Germline lookup yields CDR1 LGHNT and CDR2 FRNRAP. This CDR3 is built from 17 residues.

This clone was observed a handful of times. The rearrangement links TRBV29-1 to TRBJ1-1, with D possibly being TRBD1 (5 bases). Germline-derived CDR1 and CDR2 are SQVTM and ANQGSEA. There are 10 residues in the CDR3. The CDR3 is CGGRYTEAFF. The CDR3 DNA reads TGCGGGGGGAGATACACTGAAGCTTTCTTT. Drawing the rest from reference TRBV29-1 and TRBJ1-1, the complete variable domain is SAVISQKPSRDICQRGTSLTIQCQVDSQVTMMFWYRQQPGQSLTLIATANQGSEATYESGFVIDKFPISRPNLTFSTLTVSNMSPEDSSIYLCGGRYTEAFFGQGTRLTVV.

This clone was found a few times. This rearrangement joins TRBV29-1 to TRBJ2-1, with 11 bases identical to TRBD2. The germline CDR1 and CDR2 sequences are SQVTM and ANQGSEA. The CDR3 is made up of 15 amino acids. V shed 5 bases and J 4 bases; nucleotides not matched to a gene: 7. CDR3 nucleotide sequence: TGCAGCGTTCAGACCGGGACTAGCGGATACAATGAGCAGTTCTTC. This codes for CSVQTGTSGYNEQFF.

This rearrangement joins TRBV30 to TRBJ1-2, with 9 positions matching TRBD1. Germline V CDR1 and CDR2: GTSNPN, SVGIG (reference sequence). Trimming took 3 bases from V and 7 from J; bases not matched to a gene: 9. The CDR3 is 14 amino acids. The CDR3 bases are TGTGCCTGGAGAGGACCGGGACAGGGTAGTGGCTACACCTTC. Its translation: CAWRGPGQGSGYTF.

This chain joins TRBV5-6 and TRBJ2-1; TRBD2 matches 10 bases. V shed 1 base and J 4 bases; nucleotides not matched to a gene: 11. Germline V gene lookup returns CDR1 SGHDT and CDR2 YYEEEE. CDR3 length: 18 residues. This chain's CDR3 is CASSLLIALAGLYNEQFF. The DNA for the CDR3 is TGTGCCAGCAGCTTGTTAATAGCACTAGCGGGACTTTACAATGAGCAGTTCTTC.

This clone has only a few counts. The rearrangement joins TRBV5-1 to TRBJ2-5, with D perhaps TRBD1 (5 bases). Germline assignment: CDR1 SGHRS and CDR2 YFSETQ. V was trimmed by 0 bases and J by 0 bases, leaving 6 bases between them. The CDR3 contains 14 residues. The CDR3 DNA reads TGCGCCAGCAGCTTGGAAGGGGACCAAGAGACCCAGTACTTC. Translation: CASSLEGDQETQYF.

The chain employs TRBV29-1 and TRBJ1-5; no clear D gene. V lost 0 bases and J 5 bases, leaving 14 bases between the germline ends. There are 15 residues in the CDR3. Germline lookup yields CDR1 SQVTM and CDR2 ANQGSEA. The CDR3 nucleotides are TGCAGCGTTGAAGATCTCCTAGGGTCCGATCAGCCCCAGCATTTT. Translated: CSVEDLLGSDQPQHF.

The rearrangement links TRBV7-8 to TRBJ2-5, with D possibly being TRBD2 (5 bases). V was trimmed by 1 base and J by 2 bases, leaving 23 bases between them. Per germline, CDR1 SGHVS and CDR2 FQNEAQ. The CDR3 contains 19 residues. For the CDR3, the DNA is TGTGCCAGCAGCTTAGAAAGTCTAGCTATTACAGTATGGCAAGAGACCCAGTACTTC. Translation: CASSLESLAITVWQETQYF.

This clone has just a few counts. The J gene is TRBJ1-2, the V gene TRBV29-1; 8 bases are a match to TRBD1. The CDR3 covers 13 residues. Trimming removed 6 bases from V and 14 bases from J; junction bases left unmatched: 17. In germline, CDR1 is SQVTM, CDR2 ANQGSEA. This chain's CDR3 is CSVGGRTGLVRTF. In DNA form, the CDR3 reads TGCAGCGTCGGGGGGCGGACAGGGCTAGTAAGGACCTTC.

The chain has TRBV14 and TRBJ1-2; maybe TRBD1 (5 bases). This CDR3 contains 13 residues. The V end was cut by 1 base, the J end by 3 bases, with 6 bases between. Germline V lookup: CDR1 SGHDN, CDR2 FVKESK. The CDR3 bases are TGTGCCAGCAGCCAAGGCAGGGACTATGGCTACACCTTC. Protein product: CASSQGRDYGYTF.

The CDR3 DNA reads TGCGCCAGCAGCCCCGCCCACAATGAGCAGTTCTTC. Translated: CASSPAHNEQFF. The chain couples TRBV4-1 to TRBJ2-1; unclear D gene. V was clipped by 4 bases and J by 5 bases, with 6 bases between them. The CDR3 sequence is 12 residues long. Per germline, CDR1 MGHRA and CDR2 YSYEKL.

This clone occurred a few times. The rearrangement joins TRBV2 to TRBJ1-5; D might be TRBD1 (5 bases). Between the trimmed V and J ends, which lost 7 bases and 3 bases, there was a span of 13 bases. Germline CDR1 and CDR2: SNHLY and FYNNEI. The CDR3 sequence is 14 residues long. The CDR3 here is CASTNTQVNQPQHF. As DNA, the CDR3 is TGTGCCAGCACCAACACACAGGTCAATCAGCCCCAGCATTTT.

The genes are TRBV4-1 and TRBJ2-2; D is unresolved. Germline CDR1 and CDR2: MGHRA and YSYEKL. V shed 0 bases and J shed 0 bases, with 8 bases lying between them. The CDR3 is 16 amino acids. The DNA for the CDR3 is TGCGCCAGCAGCCAAGACTGGAGCACGAACACCGGGGAGCTGTTTTTT. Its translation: CASSQDWSTNTGELFF.

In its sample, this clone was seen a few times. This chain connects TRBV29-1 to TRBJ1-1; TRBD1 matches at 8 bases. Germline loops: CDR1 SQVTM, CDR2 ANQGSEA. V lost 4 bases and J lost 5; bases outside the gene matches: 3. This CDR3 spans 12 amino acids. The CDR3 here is CSVAGGRTEAFF. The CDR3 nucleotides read TGCAGCGTTGCAGGGGGCAGGACTGAAGCTTTCTTT.

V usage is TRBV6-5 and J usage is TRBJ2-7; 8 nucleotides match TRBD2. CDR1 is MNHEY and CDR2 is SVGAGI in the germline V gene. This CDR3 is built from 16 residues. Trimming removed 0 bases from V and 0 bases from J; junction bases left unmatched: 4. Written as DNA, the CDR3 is TGTGCCAGCAGTTACTCTACCCTAGCGGGCTCCTACGAGCAGTACTTC. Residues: CASSYSTLAGSYEQYF.

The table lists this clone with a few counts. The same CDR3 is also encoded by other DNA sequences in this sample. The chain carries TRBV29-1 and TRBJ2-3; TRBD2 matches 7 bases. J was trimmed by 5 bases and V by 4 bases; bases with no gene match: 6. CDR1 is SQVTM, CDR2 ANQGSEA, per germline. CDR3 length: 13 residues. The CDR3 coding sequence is TGCAGCGTTGGAGGGAGGGCCGTAGATACGCAGTATTTT. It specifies CSVGGRAVDTQYF.

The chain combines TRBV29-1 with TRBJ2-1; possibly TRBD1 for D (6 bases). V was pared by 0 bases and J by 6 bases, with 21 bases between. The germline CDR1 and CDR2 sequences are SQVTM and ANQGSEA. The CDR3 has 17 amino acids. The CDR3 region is CSVEDLEGRGRFNEQFF. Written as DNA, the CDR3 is TGCAGCGTTGAAGATCTTGAGGGCAGGGGACGCTTCAATGAGCAGTTCTTC.

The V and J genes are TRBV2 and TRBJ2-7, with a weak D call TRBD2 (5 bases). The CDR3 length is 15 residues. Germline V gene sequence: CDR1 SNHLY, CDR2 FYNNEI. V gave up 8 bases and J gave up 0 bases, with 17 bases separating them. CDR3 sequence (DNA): TGTGCCAGCGTCTTCCAGGACTGGGCCTCCTACGAGCAGTACTTC. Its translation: CASVFQDWASYEQYF.

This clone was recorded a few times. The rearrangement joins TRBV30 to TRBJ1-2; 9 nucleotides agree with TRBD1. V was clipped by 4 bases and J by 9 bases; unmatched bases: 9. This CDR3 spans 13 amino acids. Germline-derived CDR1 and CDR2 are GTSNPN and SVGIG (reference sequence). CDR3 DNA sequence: TGTGCCTGGAACCGGGACAGGGAGTGGAGCTACACCTTC. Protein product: CAWNRDREWSYTF.

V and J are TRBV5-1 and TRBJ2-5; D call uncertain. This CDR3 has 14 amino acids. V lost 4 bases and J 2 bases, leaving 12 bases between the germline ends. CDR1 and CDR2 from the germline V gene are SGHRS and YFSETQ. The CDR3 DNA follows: TGCGCCAGCAGCGCAAGGACGTGGCAAGAGACCCAGTACTTC. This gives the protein CASSARTWQETQYF. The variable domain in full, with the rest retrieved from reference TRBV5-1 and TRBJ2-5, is KAGVTQTPRYLIKTRGQQVTLSCSPISGHRSVSWYQQTPGQGLQFLFEYFSETQRNKGNFPGRFSGRQFSNSRSEMNVSTLELGDSALYLCASSARTWQETQYFGPGTRLLVL.

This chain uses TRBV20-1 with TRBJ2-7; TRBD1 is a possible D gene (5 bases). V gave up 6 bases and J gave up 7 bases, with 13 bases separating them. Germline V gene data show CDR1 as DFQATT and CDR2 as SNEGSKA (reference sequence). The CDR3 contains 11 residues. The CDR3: CSAKFGAEQYF. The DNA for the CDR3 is TGCAGTGCGAAGTTTGGGGCAGAGCAGTACTTC.

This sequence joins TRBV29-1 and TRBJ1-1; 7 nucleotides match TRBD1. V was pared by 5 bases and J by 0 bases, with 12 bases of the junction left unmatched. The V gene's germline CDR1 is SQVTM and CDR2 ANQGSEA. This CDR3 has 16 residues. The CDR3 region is CSVQKGGRGMNTEAFF. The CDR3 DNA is TGCAGCGTTCAAAAAGGGGGCCGAGGGATGAACACTGAAGCTTTCTTT.

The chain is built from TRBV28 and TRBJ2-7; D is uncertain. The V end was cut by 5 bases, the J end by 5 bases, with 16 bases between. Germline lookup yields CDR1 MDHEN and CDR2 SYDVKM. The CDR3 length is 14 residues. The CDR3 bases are TGTGCCAGCAGTCCCTCCCCTATCCAGGACGAGCAGTACTTC. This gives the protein CASSPSPIQDEQYF.

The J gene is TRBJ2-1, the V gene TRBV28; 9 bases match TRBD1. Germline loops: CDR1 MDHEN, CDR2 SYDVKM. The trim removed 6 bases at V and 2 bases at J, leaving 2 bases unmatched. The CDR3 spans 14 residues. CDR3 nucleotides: TGTGCCAGCAGGGGACAGGGAACCTACAATGAGCAGTTCTTC. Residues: CASRGQGTYNEQFF.

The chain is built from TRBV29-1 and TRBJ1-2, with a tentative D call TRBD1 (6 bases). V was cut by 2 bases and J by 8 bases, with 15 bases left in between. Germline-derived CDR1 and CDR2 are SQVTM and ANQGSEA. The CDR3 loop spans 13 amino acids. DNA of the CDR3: TGCAGCGTTGAATCCGTGGGGGGCGGCGGCTACACCTTC. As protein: CSVESVGGGGYTF.

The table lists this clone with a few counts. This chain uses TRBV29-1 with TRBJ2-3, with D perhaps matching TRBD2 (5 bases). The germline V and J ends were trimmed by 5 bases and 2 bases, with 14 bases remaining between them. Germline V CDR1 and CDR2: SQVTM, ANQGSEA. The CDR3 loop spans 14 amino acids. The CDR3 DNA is TGCAGCGTTAAAACTAGAGGCCCCACAGATACGCAGTATTTT. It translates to CSVKTRGPTDTQYF.

CDR3 coding DNA: TGTGCCAGCCTGACTAGCGGGACTTCATATACGCAGTATTTT. This translates into CASLTSGTSYTQYF. The gene calls are TRBV7-9 and TRBJ2-3, with TRBD2 identical over 11 bases. Unmatched junction bases numbered 8, after V lost 8 bases and J lost 7 bases. The CDR3 sequence is 14 residues long. Germline CDR1 reads SEHNR; CDR2 reads FQNEAQ (reference sequence).